This T cell receptor (beta chain) is from a study of CD8 T cells in ankylosing spondylitis. Broader study findings: Earlier literature documents some of the motif variants in reactive arthritis synovial fluid and blood.

Germline values: CDR1 MNHNY, CDR2 SVGAGI (reference sequence). CDR3 size: 13 residues. Trimming left V 11 bases short and J 4 bases short, with 18 bases between. This clonotype showed up just a few times. Its antigen is still unknown. A single record per CDR3 protein comes from TCRdb applying MiXCR to the 5' RACE reads. The sample includes some 200,000 distinct CDR3 sequences, 9.5% to 15% seen only once; the top ten take 16%. The rearrangement joins TRBV6-6 to TRBJ2-7, with a tentative D call TRBD2 (5 bases). Source material: blood, either unsorted or a sorted T cell fraction (not recorded which). The sequence was obtained from a male donor with ankylosing spondylitis or in good health (not recorded which). CDR3 nucleotide sequence: TGTGCCGCGGTGGCCCAGGCGGGTTACGAGCAGTACTTC. Its translation: CAAVAQAGYEQYF.